This T cell receptor beta chain was profiled in a study of Graves' ophthalmopathy and Graves' hyperthyroidism. Germline V lookup: CDR1 SGHTA, CDR2 FQGNSA. V dropped 4 bases and J dropped 3 bases, with 12 bases sitting between them. The CDR3 has 15 amino acids. As concerns this clonotype: Its antigen is still unknown. The conserved phenylalanine or tryptophan normally closing the CDR3 is absent here, so this likely arose from a read error.

Findings and limits, study-wide: Prediction of ophthalmopathy progression reached roughly 70% sensitivity and 72% to 75% specificity.

Moderately to severely active ophthalmopathy under 3 months, CAS at least 3, NOSPECS at least 4. Ineligible for inclusion were patients with other autoimmune diseases, uncontrolled infections, pregnancy or lactation. Amplification from RNA transcripts yielded the TCR beta CDR3 regions. First-round RT-PCR relied on HTBI primers, and a second-round multiplex PCR came next. TCRdb independently ran MiXCR on the multiplex PCR reads; one entry per CDR3 protein. The data show about 740,000 distinct CDR3 sequences, around 40% seen once. Input material: peripheral blood. This sequence joins TRBV7-2 and TRBJ1-4; D not resolved. The source is an adult man with Graves' ophthalmopathy. This chain's CDR3 is CASSSGLAANEKLFL. CDR3 coding DNA: TGTGCCAGCAGCTCCGGGCTTGCCGCTAATGAAAAACTGTTTCTT.